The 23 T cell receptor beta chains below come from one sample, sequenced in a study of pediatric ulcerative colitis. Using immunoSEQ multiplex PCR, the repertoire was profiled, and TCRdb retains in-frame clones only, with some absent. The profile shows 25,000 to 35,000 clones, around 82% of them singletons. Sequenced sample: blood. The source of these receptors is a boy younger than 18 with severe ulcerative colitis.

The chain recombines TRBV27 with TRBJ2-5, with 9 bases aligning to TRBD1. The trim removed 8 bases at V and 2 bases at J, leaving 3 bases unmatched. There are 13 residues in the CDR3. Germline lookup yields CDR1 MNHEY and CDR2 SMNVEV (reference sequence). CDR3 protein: CASGGTGQETQYF. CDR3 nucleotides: TGTGCCAGCGGTGGGACAGGGCAAGAGACCCAGTACTTC.

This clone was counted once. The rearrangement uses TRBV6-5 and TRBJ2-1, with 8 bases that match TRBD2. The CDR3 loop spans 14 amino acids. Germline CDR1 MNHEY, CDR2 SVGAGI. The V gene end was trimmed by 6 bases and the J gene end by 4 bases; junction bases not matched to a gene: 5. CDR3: CASRAGGQYNEQFF. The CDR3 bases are TGTGCCAGCAGGGCGGGGGGCCAATACAATGAGCAGTTCTTC.

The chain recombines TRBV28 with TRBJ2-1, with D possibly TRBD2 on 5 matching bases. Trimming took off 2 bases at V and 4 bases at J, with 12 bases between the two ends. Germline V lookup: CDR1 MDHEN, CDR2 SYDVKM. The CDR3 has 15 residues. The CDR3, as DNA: TGTGCCAGCAGTTTACCGGAAAGGACTTACAATGAGCAGTTCTTC. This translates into CASSLPERTYNEQFF.

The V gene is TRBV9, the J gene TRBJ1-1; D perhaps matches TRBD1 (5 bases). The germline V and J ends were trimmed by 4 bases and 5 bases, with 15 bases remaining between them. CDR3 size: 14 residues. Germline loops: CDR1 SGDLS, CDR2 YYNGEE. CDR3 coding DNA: TGTGCCAGCAGCAAAGAGACAGTTTTGACTGAAGCTTTCTTT. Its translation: CASSKETVLTEAFF.

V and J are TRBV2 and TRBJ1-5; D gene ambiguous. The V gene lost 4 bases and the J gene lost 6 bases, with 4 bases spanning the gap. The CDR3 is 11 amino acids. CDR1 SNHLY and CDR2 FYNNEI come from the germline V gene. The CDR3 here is CASSVSQPQHF. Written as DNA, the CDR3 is TGTGCCAGCAGTGTCTCTCAGCCCCAGCATTTT.

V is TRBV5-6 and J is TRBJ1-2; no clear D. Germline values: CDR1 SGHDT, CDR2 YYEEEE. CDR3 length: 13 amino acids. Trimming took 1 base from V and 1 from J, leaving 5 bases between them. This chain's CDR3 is CASSLLNNYGYTF. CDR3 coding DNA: TGTGCCAGCAGCTTGCTGAATAACTATGGCTACACCTTC.

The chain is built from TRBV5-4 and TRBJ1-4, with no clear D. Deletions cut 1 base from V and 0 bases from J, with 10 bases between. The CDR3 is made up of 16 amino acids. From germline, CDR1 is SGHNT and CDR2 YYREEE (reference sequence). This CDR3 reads CASSLRGLTTNEKLFF. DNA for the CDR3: TGTGCCAGCAGCTTGCGCGGCCTTACAACTAATGAAAAACTGTTTTTT.

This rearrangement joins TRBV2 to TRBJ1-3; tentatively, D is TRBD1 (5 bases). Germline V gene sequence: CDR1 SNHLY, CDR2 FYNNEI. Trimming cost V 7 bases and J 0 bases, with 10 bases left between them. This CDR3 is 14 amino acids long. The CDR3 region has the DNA TGTGCCAGCACCCCCCAGGGCTCTGGAAACACCATATATTTT. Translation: CASTPQGSGNTIYF.

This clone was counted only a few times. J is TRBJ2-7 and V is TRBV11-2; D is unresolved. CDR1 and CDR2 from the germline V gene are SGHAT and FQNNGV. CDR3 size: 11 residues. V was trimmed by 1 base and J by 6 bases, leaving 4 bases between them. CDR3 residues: CASSLAGEQYF. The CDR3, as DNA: TGTGCCAGCAGCTTAGCAGGCGAGCAGTACTTC. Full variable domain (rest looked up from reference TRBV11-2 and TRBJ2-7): EAGVAQSPRYKIIEKRQSVAFWCNPISGHATLYWYQQILGQGPKLLIQFQNNGVVDDSQLPKDRFSAERLKGVDSTLKIQPAKLEDSAVYLCASSLAGEQYFGPGTRLTVT.

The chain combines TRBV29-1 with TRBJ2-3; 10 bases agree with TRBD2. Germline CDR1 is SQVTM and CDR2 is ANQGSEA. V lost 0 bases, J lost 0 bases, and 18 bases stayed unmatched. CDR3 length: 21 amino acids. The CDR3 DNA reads TGCAGCGTTGAAGAAACGGAAGCGGGGGGGCGCGGCCCTATAAGCACAGATACGCAGTATTTT. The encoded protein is CSVEETEAGGRGPISTDTQYF.

The CDR3 DNA sequence: TGTGCCAGCAGCTCCGGGACGATCAGCACAGATACGCAGTATTTT. Residues: CASSSGTISTDTQYF. The V gene is TRBV7-2, the J gene TRBJ2-3; D possibly uses TRBD1 or TRBD2 (5 bases each). The CDR3 runs 15 residues. Germline lookup yields CDR1 SGHTA and CDR2 FQGNSA. Trimming stripped 4 bases from V and 0 bases from J, with 11 bases between.

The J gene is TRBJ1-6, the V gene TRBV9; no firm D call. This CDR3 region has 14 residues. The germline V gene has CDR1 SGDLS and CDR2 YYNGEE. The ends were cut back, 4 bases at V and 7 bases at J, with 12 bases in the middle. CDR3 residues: CASSKDWTNSPLHF. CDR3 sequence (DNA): TGTGCCAGCAGCAAAGACTGGACGAATTCACCCCTCCACTTT.

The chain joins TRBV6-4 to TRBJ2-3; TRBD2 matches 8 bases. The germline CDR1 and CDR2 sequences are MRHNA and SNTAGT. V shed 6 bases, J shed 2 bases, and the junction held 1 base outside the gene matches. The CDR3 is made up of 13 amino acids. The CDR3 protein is CASSGGDTDTQYF. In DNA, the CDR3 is TGTGCCAGCAGCGGGGGGGACACAGATACGCAGTATTTT.

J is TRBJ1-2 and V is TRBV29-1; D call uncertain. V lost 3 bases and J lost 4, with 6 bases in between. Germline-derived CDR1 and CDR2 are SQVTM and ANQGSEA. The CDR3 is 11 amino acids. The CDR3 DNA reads TGCAGCGTTGAGCAGATCTATGGCTACACCTTC. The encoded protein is CSVEQIYGYTF.

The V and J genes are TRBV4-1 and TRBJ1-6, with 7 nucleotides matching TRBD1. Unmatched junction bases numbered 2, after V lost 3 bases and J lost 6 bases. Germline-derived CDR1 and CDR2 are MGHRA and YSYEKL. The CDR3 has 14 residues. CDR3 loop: CASSQQGVNSPLHF. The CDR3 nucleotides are TGCGCCAGCAGCCAGCAGGGGGTTAATTCACCCCTCCACTTT.

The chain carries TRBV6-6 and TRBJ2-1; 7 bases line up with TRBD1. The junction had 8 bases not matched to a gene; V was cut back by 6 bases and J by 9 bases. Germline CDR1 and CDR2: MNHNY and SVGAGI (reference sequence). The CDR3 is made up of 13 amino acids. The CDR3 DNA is TGTGCCAGCAGGCCTAACAGGGGAAGTGAGCAGTTCTTC. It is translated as CASRPNRGSEQFF.

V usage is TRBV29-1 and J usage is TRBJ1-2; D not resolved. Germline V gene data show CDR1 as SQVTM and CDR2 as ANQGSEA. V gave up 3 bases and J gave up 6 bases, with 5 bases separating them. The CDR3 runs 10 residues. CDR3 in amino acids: CSVEKNGYTF. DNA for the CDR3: TGCAGCGTTGAGAAAAATGGCTACACCTTC.

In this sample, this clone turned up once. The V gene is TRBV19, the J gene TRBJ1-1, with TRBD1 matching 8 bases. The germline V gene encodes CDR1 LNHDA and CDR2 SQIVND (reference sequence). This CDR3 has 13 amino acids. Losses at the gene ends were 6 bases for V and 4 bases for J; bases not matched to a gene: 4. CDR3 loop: CASRYRGGTEAFF. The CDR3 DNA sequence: TGTGCCAGTAGGTACAGGGGGGGCACTGAAGCTTTCTTT.

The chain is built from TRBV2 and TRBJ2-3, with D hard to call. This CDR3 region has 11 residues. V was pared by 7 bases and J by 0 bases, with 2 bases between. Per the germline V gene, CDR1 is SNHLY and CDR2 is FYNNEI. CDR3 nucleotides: TGTGCCAGCACCAGCACAGATACGCAGTATTTT. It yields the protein CASTSTDTQYF. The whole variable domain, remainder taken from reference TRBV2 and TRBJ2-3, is EPEVTQTPSHQVTQMGQEVILRCVPISNHLYFYWYRQILGQKVEFLVSFYNNEISEKSEIFDDQFSVERPDGSNFTLKIRSTKLEDSAMYFCASTSTDTQYFGPGTRLTVL.

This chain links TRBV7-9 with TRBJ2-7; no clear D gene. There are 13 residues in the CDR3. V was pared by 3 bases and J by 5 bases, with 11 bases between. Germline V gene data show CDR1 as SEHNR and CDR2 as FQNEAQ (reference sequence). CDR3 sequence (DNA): TGTGCCAGCAGCTTTGGTGTAGGGCACGAGCAGTACTTC. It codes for CASSFGVGHEQYF. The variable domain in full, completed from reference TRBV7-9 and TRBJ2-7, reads DTGVSQNPRHKITKRGQNVTFRCDPISEHNRLYWYRQTLGQGPEFLTYFQNEAQLEKSRLLSDRFSAERPKGSFSTLEIQRTEQGDSAMYLCASSFGVGHEQYFGPGTRLTVT.

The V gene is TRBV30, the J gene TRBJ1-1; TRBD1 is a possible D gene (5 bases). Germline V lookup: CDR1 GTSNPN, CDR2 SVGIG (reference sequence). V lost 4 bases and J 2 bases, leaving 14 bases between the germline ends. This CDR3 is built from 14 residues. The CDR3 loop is CAWTGGQLNTEAFF. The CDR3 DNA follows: TGTGCCTGGACCGGAGGACAACTTAACACTGAAGCTTTCTTT.

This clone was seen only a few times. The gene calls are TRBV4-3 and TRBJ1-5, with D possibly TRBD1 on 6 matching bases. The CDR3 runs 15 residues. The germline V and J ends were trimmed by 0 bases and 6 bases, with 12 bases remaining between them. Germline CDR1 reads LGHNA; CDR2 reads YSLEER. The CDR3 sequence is CASSQDREGGQPQHF. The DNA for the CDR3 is TGCGCCAGCAGCCAAGATCGGGAGGGGGGTCAGCCCCAGCATTTT.

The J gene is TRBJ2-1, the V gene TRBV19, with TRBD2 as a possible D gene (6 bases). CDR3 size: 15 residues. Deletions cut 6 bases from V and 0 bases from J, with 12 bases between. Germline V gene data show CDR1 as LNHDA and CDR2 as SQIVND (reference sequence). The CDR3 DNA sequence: TGTGCCAGTAGGATCATAGCGGCCTCCTACAATGAGCAGTTCTTC. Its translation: CASRIIAASYNEQFF.